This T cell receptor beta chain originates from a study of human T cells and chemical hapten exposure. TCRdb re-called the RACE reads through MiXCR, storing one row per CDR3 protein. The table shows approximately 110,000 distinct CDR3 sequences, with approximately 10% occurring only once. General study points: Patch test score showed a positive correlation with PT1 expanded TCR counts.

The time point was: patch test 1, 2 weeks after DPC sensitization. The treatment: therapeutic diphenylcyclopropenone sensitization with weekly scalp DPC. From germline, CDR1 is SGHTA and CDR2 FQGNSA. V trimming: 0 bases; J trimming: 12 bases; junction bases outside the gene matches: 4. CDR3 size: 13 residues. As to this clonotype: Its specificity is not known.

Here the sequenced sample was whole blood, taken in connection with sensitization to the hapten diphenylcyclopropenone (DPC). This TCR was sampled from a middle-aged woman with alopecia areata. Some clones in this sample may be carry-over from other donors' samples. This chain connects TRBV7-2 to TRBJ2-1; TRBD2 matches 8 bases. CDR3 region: CASSLAHSGAQFF. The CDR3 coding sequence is TGTGCCAGCAGCTTAGCGCATAGCGGGGCGCAGTTCTTC.